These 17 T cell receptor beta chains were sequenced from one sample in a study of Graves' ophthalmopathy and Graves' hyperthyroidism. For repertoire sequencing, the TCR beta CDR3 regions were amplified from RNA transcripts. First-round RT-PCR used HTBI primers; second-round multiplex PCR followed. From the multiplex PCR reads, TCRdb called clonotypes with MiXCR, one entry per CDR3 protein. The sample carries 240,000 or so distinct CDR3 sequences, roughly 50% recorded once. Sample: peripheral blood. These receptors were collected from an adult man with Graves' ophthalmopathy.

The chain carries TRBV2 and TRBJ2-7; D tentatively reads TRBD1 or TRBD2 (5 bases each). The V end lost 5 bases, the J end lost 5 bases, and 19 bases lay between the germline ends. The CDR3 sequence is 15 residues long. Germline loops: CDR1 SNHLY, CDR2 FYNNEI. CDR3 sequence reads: CASSNYGAGFHEQYF. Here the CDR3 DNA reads TGTGCCAGCAGTAACTACGGGGCAGGGTTCCACGAGCAGTACTTC.

CDR3 residues: CASRTGSSSTEAFF. CDR3 sequence (DNA): TGTGCCAGCAGGACCGGGTCCTCGAGCACTGAAGCTTTCTTT. J is TRBJ1-1 and V is TRBV7-8; D uncertain. The germline V gene encodes CDR1 SGHVS and CDR2 FQNEAQ. Trimming pared 6 bases from V and 4 bases from J, leaving 15 bases between. This CDR3 has 14 residues.

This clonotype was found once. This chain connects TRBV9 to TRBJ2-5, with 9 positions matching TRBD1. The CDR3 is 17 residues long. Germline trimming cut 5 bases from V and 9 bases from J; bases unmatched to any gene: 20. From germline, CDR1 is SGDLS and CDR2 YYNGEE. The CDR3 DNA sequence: TGTGCCAGCAGTTACCACCTTGCACAGGGGGCAGAGGAGGCCCAGTACTTC. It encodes CASSYHLAQGAEEAQYF.

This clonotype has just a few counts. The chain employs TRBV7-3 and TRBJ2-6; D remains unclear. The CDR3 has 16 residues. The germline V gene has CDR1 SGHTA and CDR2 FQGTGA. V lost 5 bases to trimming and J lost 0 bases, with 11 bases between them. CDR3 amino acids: CASSLIQLSGANVLTF. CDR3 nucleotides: TGTGCCAGCAGCCTAATACAGCTCTCTGGGGCCAACGTCCTGACTTTC.

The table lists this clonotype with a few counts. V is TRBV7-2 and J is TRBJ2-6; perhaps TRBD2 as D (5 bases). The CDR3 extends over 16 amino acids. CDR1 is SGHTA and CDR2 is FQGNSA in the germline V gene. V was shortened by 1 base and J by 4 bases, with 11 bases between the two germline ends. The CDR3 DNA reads TGTGCCAGCAGCTTAGGGATAGCGCAAGGGGCCAACGTCCTGACTTTC. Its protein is CASSLGIAQGANVLTF. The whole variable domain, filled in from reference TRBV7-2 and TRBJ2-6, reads GAGVSQSPSNKVTEKGKDVELRCDPISGHTALYWYRQSLGQGLEFLIYFQGNSAPDKSGLPSDRFSAERTGGSVSTLTIQRTQQEDSAVYLCASSLGIAQGANVLTFGAGSRLTVL.

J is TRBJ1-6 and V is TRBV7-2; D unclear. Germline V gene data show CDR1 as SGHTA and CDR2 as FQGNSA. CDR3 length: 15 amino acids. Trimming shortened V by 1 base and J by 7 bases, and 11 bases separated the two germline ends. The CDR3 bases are TGTGCCAGCAGCTTAGGGAGAGCACGGAATTCACCCCTCCACTTT. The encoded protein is CASSLGRARNSPLHF.

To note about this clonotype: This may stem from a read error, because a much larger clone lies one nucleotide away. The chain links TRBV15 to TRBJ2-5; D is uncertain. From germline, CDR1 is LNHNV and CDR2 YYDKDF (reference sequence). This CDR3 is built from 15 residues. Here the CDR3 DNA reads TGTGCCACCAGCAGAGATTCGGGCAGCCAAGAGACCCGGTACTTC. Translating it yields CATSRDSGSQETRYF. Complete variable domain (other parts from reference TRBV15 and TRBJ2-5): DAMVIQNPRYQVTQFGKPVTLSCSQTLNHNVMYWYQQKSSQAPKLLFHYYDKDFNNEADTPDNFQSRRPNTSFCFLDIRSPGLGDTAMYLCATSRDSGSQETRYFGPGTRLLVL.

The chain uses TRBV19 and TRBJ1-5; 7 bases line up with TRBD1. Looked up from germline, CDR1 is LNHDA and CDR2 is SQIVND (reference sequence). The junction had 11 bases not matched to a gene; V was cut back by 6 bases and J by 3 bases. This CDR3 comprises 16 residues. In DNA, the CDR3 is TGTGCCAGTAGACACAGGACAGGATCCTTCAATCAGCCCCAGCATTTT. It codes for CASRHRTGSFNQPQHF.

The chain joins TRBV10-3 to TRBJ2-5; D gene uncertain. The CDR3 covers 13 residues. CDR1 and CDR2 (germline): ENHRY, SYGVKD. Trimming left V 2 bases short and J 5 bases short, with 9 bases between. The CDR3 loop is CAISEDENETQYF. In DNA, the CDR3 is TGTGCCATCAGTGAGGACGAGAATGAGACCCAGTACTTC.

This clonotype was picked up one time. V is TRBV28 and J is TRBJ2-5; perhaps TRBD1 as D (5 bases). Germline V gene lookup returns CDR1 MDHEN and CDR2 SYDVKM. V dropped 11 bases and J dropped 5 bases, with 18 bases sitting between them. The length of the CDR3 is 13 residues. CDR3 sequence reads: CAGQGGGAETQYF. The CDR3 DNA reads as TGTGCCGGGCAGGGCGGTGGAGCGGAGACCCAGTACTTC.

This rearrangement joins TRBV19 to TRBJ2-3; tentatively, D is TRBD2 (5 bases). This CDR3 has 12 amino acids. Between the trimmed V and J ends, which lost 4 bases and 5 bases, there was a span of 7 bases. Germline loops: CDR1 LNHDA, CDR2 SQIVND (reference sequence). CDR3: CASSTGLDTQYF. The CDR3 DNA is TGTGCCAGTAGTACCGGACTAGATACGCAGTATTTT.

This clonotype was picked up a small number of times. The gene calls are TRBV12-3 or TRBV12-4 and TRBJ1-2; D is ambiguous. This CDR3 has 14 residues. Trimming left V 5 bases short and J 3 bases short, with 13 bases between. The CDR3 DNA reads TGTGCCAGCAGTCCCCCGGGCAGATACTATGGCTACACCTTC. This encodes CASSPPGRYYGYTF.

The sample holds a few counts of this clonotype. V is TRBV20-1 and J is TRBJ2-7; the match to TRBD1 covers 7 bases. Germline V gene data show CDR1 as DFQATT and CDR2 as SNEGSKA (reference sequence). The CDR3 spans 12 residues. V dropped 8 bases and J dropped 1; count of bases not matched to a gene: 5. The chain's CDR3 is CSTRQGSYEQYF. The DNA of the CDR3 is TGCAGTACGCGACAGGGTTCCTACGAGCAGTACTTC.

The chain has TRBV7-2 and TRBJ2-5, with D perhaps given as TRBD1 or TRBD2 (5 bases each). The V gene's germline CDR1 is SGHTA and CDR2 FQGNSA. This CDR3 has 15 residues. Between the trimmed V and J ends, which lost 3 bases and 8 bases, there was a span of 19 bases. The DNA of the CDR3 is TGTGCCAGCAGCTTGGACTCGCCGCCAAGGGGAACCCAGTACTTC. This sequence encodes CASSLDSPPRGTQYF.

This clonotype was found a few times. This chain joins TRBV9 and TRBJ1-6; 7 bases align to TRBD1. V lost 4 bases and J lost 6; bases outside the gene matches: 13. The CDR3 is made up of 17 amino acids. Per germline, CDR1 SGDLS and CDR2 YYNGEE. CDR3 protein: CASSPLLRQGTNSPLHF. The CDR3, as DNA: TGTGCCAGCAGCCCGCTCCTTAGACAGGGCACTAATTCACCCCTCCACTTT.

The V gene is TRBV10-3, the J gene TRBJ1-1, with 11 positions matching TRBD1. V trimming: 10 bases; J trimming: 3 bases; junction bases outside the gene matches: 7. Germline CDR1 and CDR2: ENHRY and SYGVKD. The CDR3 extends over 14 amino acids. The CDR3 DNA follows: TGTGCCAGCACCCCGGGACAGGGGGACACTGAAGCTTTCTTT. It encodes CASTPGQGDTEAFF.

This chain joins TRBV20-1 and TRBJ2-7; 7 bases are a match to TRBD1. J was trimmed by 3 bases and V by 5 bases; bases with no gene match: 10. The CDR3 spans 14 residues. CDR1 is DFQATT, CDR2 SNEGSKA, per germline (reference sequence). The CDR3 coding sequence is TGCAGTGCTGCTGACAGGGCACCTCTCTACGAGCAGTACTTC. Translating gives CSAADRAPLYEQYF.